These 22 T cell receptor beta chains originate from one sample sequenced in a study of PD-1 blockade in classical Hodgkin lymphoma. Time point denoted: newly diagnosed, previously untreated cHL patient sample. TCRdb's table, derived via immunoSEQ multiplex PCR, lists solely in-frame clones and lacks some. In the table there are approximately 47,000 clones, just over 90% of which are singletons. Sequenced input: peripheral blood mononuclear cells (PBMCs). The source of these receptors is a human donor with classical Hodgkin lymphoma.

J is TRBJ1-4 and V is TRBV4-1; TRBD1 is a possible D gene (5 bases). CDR3 length: 17 residues. Trimming took 1 base from V and 5 from J, leaving 17 bases between them. Germline V gives CDR1 MGHRA, CDR2 YSYEKL. The CDR3 here is CASSQGLRGRQNEKLFF. The CDR3 bases are TGCGCCAGCAGCCAAGGCCTCCGGGGCAGACAGAATGAAAAACTGTTTTTT.

The rearrangement uses TRBV19 and TRBJ2-1; D call uncertain. The CDR3 has 15 residues. Trimming removed 3 bases at V and 0 bases at J, with 9 bases between. Germline-derived CDR1 and CDR2 are LNHDA and SQIVND (reference sequence). This CDR3 is CASSIQTGSYNEQFF. DNA of the CDR3: TGTGCCAGTAGTATTCAGACGGGCTCCTACAATGAGCAGTTCTTC.

This clone has more than one count but fewer than ten. V gene TRBV15 combines with J gene TRBJ2-1, with TRBD2 identical over 9 bases. V gave up 3 bases and J gave up 7 bases; unmatched junction bases: 4. CDR1 is LNHNV and CDR2 is YYDKDF in the germline V gene (reference sequence). This CDR3 region has 14 residues. The CDR3 is CATSSSGSGNEQFF. Written as DNA, the CDR3 is TGTGCCACCAGCAGTAGCGGGAGCGGGAATGAGCAGTTCTTC. The complete variable domain, with remaining parts taken from reference TRBV15 and TRBJ2-1, reads DAMVIQNPRYQVTQFGKPVTLSCSQTLNHNVMYWYQQKSSQAPKLLFHYYDKDFNNEADTPDNFQSRRPNTSFCFLDIRSPGLGDTAMYLCATSSSGSGNEQFFGPGTRLTVL.

The genes are TRBV4-1 and TRBJ1-1; D is undetermined. This CDR3 region has 13 residues. The germline V and J ends were trimmed by 1 base and 1 base, with 4 bases remaining between them. Germline CDR1 is MGHRA and CDR2 is YSYEKL. The chain's CDR3 is CASSQGRNTEAFF. As DNA, the CDR3 is TGCGCCAGCAGCCAAGGAAGGAACACTGAAGCTTTCTTT.

This sequence joins TRBV7-6 and TRBJ2-1; D not certain. Trimming pared 4 bases from V and 12 bases from J, leaving 25 bases between. The CDR3 is 16 residues long. Germline loops: CDR1 SGHVS, CDR2 FNYEAQ. The CDR3 here is CASSSSVRVHTMMQFF. The CDR3 DNA reads as TGTGCCAGCAGCTCCTCGGTCCGGGTCCACACAATGATGCAGTTCTTC.

The V gene is TRBV5-1, the J gene TRBJ1-4; D is unclear. V lost 4 bases to trimming and J lost 0 bases, with 7 bases between them. The CDR3 runs to 14 residues. CDR1 SGHRS and CDR2 YFSETQ come from the germline V gene. CDR3 bases: TGCGCCAGCAGCCCTGGGGCAACTAATGAAAAACTGTTTTTT. This codes for CASSPGATNEKLFF.

The chain joins TRBV2 to TRBJ1-1; D is undetermined. Deletions cut 8 bases from V and 3 bases from J, with 10 bases between. Per the germline V gene, CDR1 is SNHLY and CDR2 is FYNNEI. The CDR3 has 12 residues. DNA for the CDR3: TGTGCCAGCGCCGACACTTACACTGAAGCTTTCTTT. It is translated as CASADTYTEAFF.

This sequence joins TRBV5-8 and TRBJ2-3; 10 nucleotides line up with TRBD2. This CDR3 has 16 amino acids. V gave up 0 bases and J gave up 5 bases; unmatched junction bases: 6. Germline values: CDR1 SGHTS, CDR2 YDEGEE. The CDR3 protein is CASSLDPSGSGDTQYF. The DNA for the CDR3 is TGTGCCAGCAGCTTGGACCCTAGCGGGAGCGGAGATACGCAGTATTTT.

The rearrangement links TRBV10-2 to TRBJ2-7; TRBD1 aligns across 7 bases. J was trimmed by 1 base and V by 6 bases; bases with no gene match: 3. CDR3 length: 13 amino acids. The V gene's germline CDR1 is WSHSY and CDR2 SAAADI. Here the CDR3 DNA reads TGCGCCAGCAGCCTGACAGGGTCCTACGAGCAGTACTTC. Translation gives CASSLTGSYEQYF.

This clone has a single count. The rearrangement uses TRBV6-6 and TRBJ2-3; D unclear. V lost 2 bases and J lost 5, with 14 bases in between. Germline loops: CDR1 MNHNY, CDR2 SVGAGI (reference sequence). This CDR3 is 15 amino acids long. CDR3 DNA sequence: TGTGCCAGCAGTTACCCGGGCCGTGGAGTAGATACGCAGTATTTT. Its protein is CASSYPGRGVDTQYF.

This clone was seen more than once but under ten times. V gene TRBV2 combines with J gene TRBJ2-1; 10 bases are a match to TRBD2. V dropped 6 bases and J dropped 7; count of bases not matched to a gene: 18. Per germline, CDR1 SNHLY and CDR2 FYNNEI. CDR3 length: 18 residues. Written as DNA, the CDR3 is TGTGCCAGCAGGGAGGGTGACAGCGGGAGGGCCGTGTCGAATGAGCAGTTCTTC. This gives the protein CASREGDSGRAVSNEQFF.

The V call is TRBV4-2, the J call TRBJ2-5, with 10 bases aligning to TRBD2. The trim removed 2 bases at V and 3 bases at J, leaving 6 bases unmatched. Germline V lookup: CDR1 LGHNA, CDR2 YNFKEQ. The CDR3 covers 16 residues. The DNA for the CDR3 is TGTGCCAGCAGCCAATTAGCGGGAGGTGAGGAAGAGACCCAGTACTTC. As protein: CASSQLAGGEEETQYF.

The genes are TRBV19 and TRBJ1-5; 7 nucleotides agree with TRBD1. This CDR3 is 15 amino acids long. Germline V gene sequence: CDR1 LNHDA, CDR2 SQIVND (reference sequence). The V segment lost 3 bases and the J segment 7 bases; nucleotides outside the gene matches: 9. The CDR3 DNA follows: TGTGCCAGTAGTATGGACAGGATCTCGAGGCAGCCCCAGCATTTT. Amino acids: CASSMDRISRQPQHF.

The chain joins TRBV6-5 to TRBJ2-1, with 12 positions matching TRBD2. V trimming: 2 bases; J trimming: 4 bases; junction bases outside the gene matches: 3. The CDR3 spans 16 residues. The germline V gene has CDR1 MNHEY and CDR2 SVGAGI. CDR3 sequence: CASSYGGTSGYNEQFF. The DNA of the CDR3 is TGTGCCAGCAGTTACGGGGGGACTAGCGGGTACAATGAGCAGTTCTTC.

With regard to this clone: An end of the junction differs from the germline gene, which may be a read error. The chain links TRBV6-5 to TRBJ2-5; TRBD2 matches at 7 bases. This CDR3 is built from 16 residues. CDR1 is MNHEY and CDR2 is SVGAGI in the germline V gene. This CDR3 reads CASSYSILTSQEAQYF. The CDR3 bases are TGTGCCAGCAGTTACTCGATTCTGACTAGCCAAGAGGCCCAGTACTTC.

The chain employs TRBV27 and TRBJ2-3; 9 bases agree with TRBD1. The length of the CDR3 is 13 residues. The junction had 2 bases not matched to a gene; V was cut back by 10 bases and J by 0 bases. Germline loops: CDR1 MNHEY, CDR2 SMNVEV (reference sequence). CDR3 in amino acids: CATGQGSTDTQYF. In DNA form, the CDR3 reads TGTGCCACCGGACAGGGGAGCACAGATACGCAGTATTTT.

CDR3 loop: CASSSQRRAGSYEQYF. CDR3 sequence (DNA): TGTGCCAGCAGTTCCCAAAGGAGGGCTGGATCCTACGAGCAGTACTTC. The chain combines TRBV6-5 with TRBJ2-7, with a tentative D call TRBD2 (6 bases). This CDR3 region has 16 residues. Trimming removed 4 bases from V and 1 base from J, with 17 bases in between. Germline CDR1 reads MNHEY; CDR2 reads SVGAGI.

The genes are TRBV5-1 and TRBJ2-1, with 9 bases fitting TRBD2. Trimming took 0 bases from V and 5 from J; bases not matched to a gene: 3. The CDR3 has 15 amino acids. Per the germline V gene, CDR1 is SGHRS and CDR2 is YFSETQ. The CDR3 DNA follows: TGCGCCAGCAGCTTGGCCGCTAGCGGGGACAATGAGCAGTTCTTC. It codes for CASSLAASGDNEQFF.

The chain links TRBV19 to TRBJ2-6; D unresolved. Trimming left V 8 bases short and J 1 base short, with 6 bases between. CDR1 LNHDA and CDR2 SQIVND come from the germline V gene (reference sequence). The CDR3 totals 13 residues. CDR3 protein: CASGESGANVLTF. The CDR3 nucleotides read TGTGCCAGTGGAGAGTCTGGGGCCAACGTCCTGACTTTC.

Here the CDR3 reads CASSAGTLEAYNEQFF. The CDR3, as DNA: TGTGCCAGCAGCGCCGGGACCCTAGAAGCCTACAATGAGCAGTTCTTC. The chain joins TRBV28 to TRBJ2-1, with D perhaps assigned TRBD1 or TRBD2 (5 bases each). From germline, CDR1 is MDHEN and CDR2 SYDVKM. The V end was cut by 6 bases, the J end by 2 bases, with 17 bases between. The CDR3 is 16 residues long.

The gene calls are TRBV19 and TRBJ1-3; D not certain. The CDR3 length is 16 residues. Trimming took off 1 base at V and 4 bases at J, with 14 bases between the two ends. Germline values: CDR1 LNHDA, CDR2 SQIVND (reference sequence). CDR3 DNA sequence: TGTGCCAGTAGTATAGTGTCGGAGGGCTCAGGAAACACCATATATTTT. This translates into CASSIVSEGSGNTIYF.

This chain joins TRBV7-3 and TRBJ2-5, with D perhaps given as TRBD1 or TRBD2 (5 bases each). The CDR3 extends over 13 amino acids. CDR1 and CDR2 (germline): SGHTA, FQGTGA. Trimming pared 5 bases from V and 4 bases from J, leaving 11 bases between. The CDR3 protein is CASSLRDRETQYF. In nucleotides, the CDR3 is TGTGCCAGCAGCCTCAGGGACCGAGAGACCCAGTACTTC.